The entry below gives a single T cell receptor (beta chain) sequence along with its context. This sample is part of a study of blood T cell repertoires in COVID-19. TCRdb keeps only in-frame clones here, not all; method: immunoSEQ multiplex PCR. The sample carries approximately 300,000 clones, nearly 90% recorded once. The CDR3 loop spans 14 amino acids. J was trimmed by 10 bases and V by 2 bases; bases with no gene match: 8. Germline CDR1 is LGHNA and CDR2 is YSLEER. Sequencing input: PBMCs or T cells enriched from blood (not recorded which). The V gene is TRBV4-3, the J gene TRBJ1-5; 7 bases line up with TRBD1. The sequence derives from a woman aged 25 to 39 who had recovered from COVID-19. Here the CDR3 reads CASSQLPGGFPQHF. CDR3 nucleotide sequence: TGCGCCAGCAGCCAACTCCCAGGGGGTTTCCCCCAGCATTTT.